This TCR beta chain was recorded in a study of shared clonotypes between healthy human individuals. V dropped 3 bases and J dropped 8 bases, with 7 bases sitting between them. Germline V gene sequence: CDR1 MNHEY, CDR2 SMNVEV (reference sequence). The CDR3 loop spans 12 amino acids. A CD45RA+ naive subset and a CD45RA-negative memory subset were split from CD4+ cells. This table comes from immunoSEQ multiplex PCR, and its TCRdb copy is limited to in-frame clones, with some not included. The sample carries 550,000 to 850,000 clones, around 74% recorded once. The sequenced sample was memory CD4+ T cells sorted from blood. The subset is: CD45RA-negative fraction. This clonotype was obtained from a woman under 40 in good health. V is TRBV27 and J is TRBJ1-4, with D unresolved. In nucleotides, the CDR3 is TGTGCCAGCAGTTTGGGAGGGGAAAAACTGTTTTTT. Encoded protein: CASSLGGEKLFF.